The entry below gives a single TCR beta chain sequence along with its context. Its antigen is unknown. Base qualities are missing; no much larger clone stands one base away. CDR1 LGHNA and CDR2 YSLEER are derived from the germline V gene. V was cut back by 5 bases and J by 2 bases, leaving a gap of 4 bases between them. The CDR3 runs 12 residues from the cysteine to the phenylalanine. The read is trimmed to its CDR3 DNA, 36 bases read in frame from base 1. This specimen's time point label, interpreted: blood 4 weeks post-SBRT, at nephrectomy. The treatment or condition label corresponds to: 15 Gy SBRT to primary tumor, nephrectomy 4 weeks later. Samples came from a clinical trial, in which primary renal cell carcinomas received 15 Gy stereotactic body radiation therapy followed by nephrectomy 4 weeks later. Serial peripheral blood from radiation-treated patients was sampled at baseline, 2 weeks and 4 weeks after SBRT to track tumor-enriched clonotypes. All patients had renal cell carcinoma with clear cell pathology. Genomic DNA for TCR sequencing was prepared using the QIAamp DNA Blood Mini Kit (Qiagen). The analyses included only samples that passed all quality control checks.

The data belong to a study of radiation and T cells in renal cell carcinoma (dated by TCRdb to 2020 to 2022). Concerning the study at large: A total of around 50 samples underwent TCR beta sequencing, made up of some 26 tumors and about 27 peripheral blood samples. The last blood draw happened 4 weeks after radiation, timed to coincide with nephrectomy. Across all 50 or so samples, several million unique CDR3 nucleotide sequences encoding roughly 2.7 million unique CDR3 amino acid sequences were identified.

Summary of the overall study and its limitations: With a single-armed trial design, the study had no way to address how radiation dose or scheduling affects the TCR repertoire. Because pretreatment tumor biopsies were not available, the study could not determine whether clonotypes were already present within the tumor at baseline. Dynamics of the blood repertoire were not tracked past 4 weeks after treatment. Top tumor clonotypes rose in blood from baseline to 2 weeks post-radiation, then contracted by 4 weeks, suggesting transient expansion of tumor-resident clones.

TCR beta libraries were generated from genomic DNA with the immunoSEQ kit, following the manufacturer's recommendations. For library preparation, a first multiplex PCR was performed with proprietary primers, followed by a second PCR in which unique barcodes were added, and bead cleanups were performed after each round. A kit-provided positive control reaction and a negative control reaction were included in every sample batch. The final libraries were assessed on an Agilent 4200 TapeStation D1000 ScreenTape, pooled by volume, and quantified by qPCR. An Illumina NextSeq500 fitted with a MidOutput 150-cycle cartridge performed the sequencing, running 156 Read1 cycles and 15 Index1 cycles with the kit's custom primers. The pooled library was loaded at around 1 pM with approximately 18% PhiX control spiked in. The published analysis was carried out like this. Vendor-processed data were analyzed in R, and a clonotype was defined as all T cells sharing the same CDR3 nucleotide sequence. For clone abundance analyses, frequencies were normalized to the 10,000 most abundant clones per sample. Public T cell clones, averaging fewer than five per sample, were removed before analysis. Tumor-enriched clonotypes and baseline blood-enriched clonotypes were defined as those with an abundance difference of at least 32-fold between compartments. A beta-binomial differential abundance model was used to identify clonotypes that expanded or contracted between blood time points. Similarity between tumor and blood repertoires was quantified using the Baroni-Urbani and Buser coefficient, and groups were compared with two-tailed Wilcoxon tests in R. TCRdb carries this immuneACCESS record with in-frame sequences only. Its versions omit some clonotypes, under half of them owing to an unresolved V gene in the studies checked, with the rest unexplained. That table gives V, J and clone size, and the DNA gave D and trimming. The sample data list approximately 90,000 clones, and approximately 80% of these were observed just once. The top ten clonotypes cover just under 9.5% of the sample.

The chain is encoded by TRBV4-3 joined to TRBJ1-3; the D gene is not confidently resolved. The TCR sequence derives from a man aged 45-60 years with renal cell carcinoma. The sample here was blood, taken from a patient whose treatment included radiotherapy and nephrectomy. The sequence in DNA is TGCGCCAGCAGCACAACTGGAAACACCATATATTTT. The encoded protein is CASSTTGNTIYF.